This T cell receptor (beta chain) was identified in a study of technical replicates of blood from a few donors. The protocol was immunoSEQ multiplex PCR, while the TCRdb copy is restricted to in-frame clones and leaves out a portion. The sample consists of some 60,000 clones, approximately 94% of them appearing once. Trimming stripped 3 bases from V and 7 bases from J, with 6 bases between. CDR3 length: 12 amino acids. Looked up from germline, CDR1 is KGHSH and CDR2 is LQKENI. Material for sequencing was PBMCs. The TCR comes from a human donor in good health. Some clones in this sample may be carry-over from other donors' samples. This sequence joins TRBV18 and TRBJ2-2; D is uncertain. CDR3 bases: TGTGCCAGCTCACCCCAGTACGGGGAGCTGTTTTTT. Protein: CASSPQYGELFF. Full variable domain (remainder filled in from reference TRBV18 and TRBJ2-2): NAGVMQNPRHLVRRRGQEARLRCSPMKGHSHVYWYRQLPEEGLKFMVYLQKENIIDESGMPKERFSAEFPKEGPSILRIQQVVRGDSAAYFCASSPQYGELFFGEGSRLTVL.